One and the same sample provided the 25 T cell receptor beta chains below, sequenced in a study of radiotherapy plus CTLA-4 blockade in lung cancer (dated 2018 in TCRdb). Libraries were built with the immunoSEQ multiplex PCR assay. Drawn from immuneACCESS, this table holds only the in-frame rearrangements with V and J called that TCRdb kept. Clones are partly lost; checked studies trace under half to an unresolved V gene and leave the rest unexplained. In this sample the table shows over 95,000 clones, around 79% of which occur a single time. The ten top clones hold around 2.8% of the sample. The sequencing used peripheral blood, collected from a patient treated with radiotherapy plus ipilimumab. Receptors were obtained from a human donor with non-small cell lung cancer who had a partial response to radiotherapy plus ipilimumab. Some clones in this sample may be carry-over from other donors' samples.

CDR3 residues: CASSPGQGDEQFF. In DNA, the CDR3 is TGCGCCAGCAGTCCCGGACAGGGGGATGAGCAGTTCTTC. This chain uses TRBV4-3 with TRBJ2-1; 10 bases map to TRBD1. The V and J ends lost 6 bases and 8 bases, in that order; junction bases with no gene match: 4. Germline loops: CDR1 LGHNA, CDR2 YSLEER. The CDR3 contains 13 residues.

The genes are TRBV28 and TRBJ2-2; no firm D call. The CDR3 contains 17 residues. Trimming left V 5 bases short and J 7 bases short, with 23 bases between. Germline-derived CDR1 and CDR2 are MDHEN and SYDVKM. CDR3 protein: CASSPSVRLLFSGELFF. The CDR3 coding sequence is TGTGCCAGCAGTCCCAGCGTGAGACTCCTTTTTAGCGGGGAGCTGTTTTTT.

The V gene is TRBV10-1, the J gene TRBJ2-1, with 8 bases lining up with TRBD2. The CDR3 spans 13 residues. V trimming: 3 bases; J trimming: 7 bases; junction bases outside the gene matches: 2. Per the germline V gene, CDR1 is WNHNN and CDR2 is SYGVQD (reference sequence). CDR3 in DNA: TGCGCCAGCAGTGAAGGCGGGAGGAATGAGCAGTTCTTC. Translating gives CASSEGGRNEQFF.

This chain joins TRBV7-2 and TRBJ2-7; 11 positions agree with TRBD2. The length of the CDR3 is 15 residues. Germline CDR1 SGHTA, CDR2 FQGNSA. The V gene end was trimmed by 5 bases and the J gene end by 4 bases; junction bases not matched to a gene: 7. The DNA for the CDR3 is TGTGCCAGCAGCGTGACTAGCGGGACTGCTTACGAGCAGTACTTC. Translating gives CASSVTSGTAYEQYF.

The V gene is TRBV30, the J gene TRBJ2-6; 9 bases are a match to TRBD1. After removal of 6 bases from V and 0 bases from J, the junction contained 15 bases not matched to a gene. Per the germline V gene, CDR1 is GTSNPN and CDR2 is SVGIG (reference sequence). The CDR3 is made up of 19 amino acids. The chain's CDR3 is CACEFTGGRIYSGANVLTF. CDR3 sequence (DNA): TGTGCCTGTGAATTTACAGGGGGCAGAATCTACTCTGGGGCCAACGTCCTGACTTTC.

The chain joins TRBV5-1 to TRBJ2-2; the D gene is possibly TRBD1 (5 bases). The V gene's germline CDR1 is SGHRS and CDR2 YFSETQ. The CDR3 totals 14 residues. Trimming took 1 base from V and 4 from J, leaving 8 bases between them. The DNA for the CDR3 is TGCGCCAGCAGCTTGCAGGGTGGCACCGGGGAGCTGTTTTTT. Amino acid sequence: CASSLQGGTGELFF.

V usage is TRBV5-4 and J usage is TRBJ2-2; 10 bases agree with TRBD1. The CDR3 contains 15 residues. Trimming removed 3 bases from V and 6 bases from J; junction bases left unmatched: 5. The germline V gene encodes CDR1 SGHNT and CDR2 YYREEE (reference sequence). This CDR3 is CASSSNGQGAGELFF. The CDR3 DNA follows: TGTGCCAGCAGCTCAAATGGACAGGGGGCCGGGGAGCTGTTTTTT.

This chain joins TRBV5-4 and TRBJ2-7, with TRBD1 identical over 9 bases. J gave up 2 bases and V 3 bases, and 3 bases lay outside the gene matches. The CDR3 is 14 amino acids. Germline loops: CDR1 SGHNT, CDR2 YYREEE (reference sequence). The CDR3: CASSWGDRAYEQYF. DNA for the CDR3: TGTGCCAGCAGCTGGGGGGACAGGGCCTACGAGCAGTACTTC. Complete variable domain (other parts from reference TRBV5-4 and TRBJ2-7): ETGVTQSPTHLIKTRGQQVTLRCSSQSGHNTVSWYQQALGQGPQFIFQYYREEENGRGNFPPRFSGLQFPNYSSELNVNALELDDSALYLCASSWGDRAYEQYFGPGTRLTVT.

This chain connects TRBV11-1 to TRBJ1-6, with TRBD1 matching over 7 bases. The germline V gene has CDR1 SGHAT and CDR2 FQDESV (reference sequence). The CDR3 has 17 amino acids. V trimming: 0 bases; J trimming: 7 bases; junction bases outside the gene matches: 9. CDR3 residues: CASSLARGGGWNSPLHF. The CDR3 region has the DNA TGTGCCAGCAGCTTAGCCAGAGGAGGGGGCTGGAATTCACCCCTCCACTTT.

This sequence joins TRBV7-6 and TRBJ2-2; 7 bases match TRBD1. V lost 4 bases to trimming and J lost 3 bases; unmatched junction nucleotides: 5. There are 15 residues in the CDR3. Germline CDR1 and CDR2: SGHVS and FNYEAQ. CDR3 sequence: CASSSNRGDTGELFF. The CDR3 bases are TGTGCCAGCAGCTCGAACAGGGGTGACACCGGGGAGCTGTTTTTT.

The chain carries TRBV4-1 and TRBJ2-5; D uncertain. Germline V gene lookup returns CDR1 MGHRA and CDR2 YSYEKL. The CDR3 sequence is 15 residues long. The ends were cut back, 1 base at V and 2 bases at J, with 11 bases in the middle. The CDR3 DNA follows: TGCGCCAGCAGCCAAGTAACGGCGGTTCAAGAGACCCAGTACTTC. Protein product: CASSQVTAVQETQYF.

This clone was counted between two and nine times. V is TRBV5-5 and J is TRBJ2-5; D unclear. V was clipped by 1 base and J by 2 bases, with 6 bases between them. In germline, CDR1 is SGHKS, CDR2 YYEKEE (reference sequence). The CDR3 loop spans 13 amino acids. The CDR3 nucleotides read TGTGCCAGCAGCTTGTTCCTTCAAGAGACCCAGTACTTC. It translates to CASSLFLQETQYF.

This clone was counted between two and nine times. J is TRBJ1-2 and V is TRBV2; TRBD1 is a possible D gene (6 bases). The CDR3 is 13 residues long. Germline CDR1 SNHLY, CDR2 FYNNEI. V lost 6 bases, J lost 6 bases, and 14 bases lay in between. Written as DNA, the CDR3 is TGTGCCAGCAGATTACTAAACAGGGATGGCTACACCTTC. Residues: CASRLLNRDGYTF.

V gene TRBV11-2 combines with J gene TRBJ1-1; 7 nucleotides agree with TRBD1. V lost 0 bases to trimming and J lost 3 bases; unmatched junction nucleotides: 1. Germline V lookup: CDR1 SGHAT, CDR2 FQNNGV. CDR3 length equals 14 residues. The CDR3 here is CASSLDRGDTEAFF. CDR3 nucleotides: TGTGCCAGCAGCTTAGACAGGGGGGACACTGAAGCTTTCTTT. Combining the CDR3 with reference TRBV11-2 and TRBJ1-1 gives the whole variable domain EAGVAQSPRYKIIEKRQSVAFWCNPISGHATLYWYQQILGQGPKLLIQFQNNGVVDDSQLPKDRFSAERLKGVDSTLKIQPAKLEDSAVYLCASSLDRGDTEAFFGQGTRLTVV.

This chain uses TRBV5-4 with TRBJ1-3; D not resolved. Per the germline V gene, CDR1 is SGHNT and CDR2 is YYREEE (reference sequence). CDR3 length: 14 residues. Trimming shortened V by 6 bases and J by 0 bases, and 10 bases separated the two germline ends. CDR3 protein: CASTRFLSGNTIYF. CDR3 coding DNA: TGTGCCAGCACTCGTTTCCTCTCTGGAAACACCATATATTTT.

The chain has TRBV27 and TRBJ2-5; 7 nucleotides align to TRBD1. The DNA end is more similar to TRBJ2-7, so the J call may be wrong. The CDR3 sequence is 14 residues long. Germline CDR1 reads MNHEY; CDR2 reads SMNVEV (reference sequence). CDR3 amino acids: CASSLRQGPYEQYF. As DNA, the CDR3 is TGTGCCAGCAGTTTACGACAGGGCCCTTACGAGCAGTACTTC.

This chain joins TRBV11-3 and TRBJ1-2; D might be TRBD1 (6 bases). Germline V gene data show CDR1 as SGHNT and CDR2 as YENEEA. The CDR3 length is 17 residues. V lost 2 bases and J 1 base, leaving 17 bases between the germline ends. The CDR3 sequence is CASSLKGSGGRNYGYTF. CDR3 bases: TGTGCCAGCAGCTTAAAGGGCTCGGGGGGGCGTAACTATGGCTACACCTTC.

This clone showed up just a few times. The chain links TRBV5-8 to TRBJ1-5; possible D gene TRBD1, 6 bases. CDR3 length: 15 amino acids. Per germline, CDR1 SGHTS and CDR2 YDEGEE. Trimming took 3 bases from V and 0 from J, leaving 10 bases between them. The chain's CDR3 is CASSSGTNSNQPQHF. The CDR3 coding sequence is TGTGCCAGCAGCTCCGGGACAAATAGCAATCAGCCCCAGCATTTT.

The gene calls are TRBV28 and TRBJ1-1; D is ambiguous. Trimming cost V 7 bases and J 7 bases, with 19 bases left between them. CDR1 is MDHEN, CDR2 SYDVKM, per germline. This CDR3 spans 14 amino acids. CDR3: CASTKYSAAVEAFF. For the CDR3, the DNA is TGTGCCAGCACCAAATATTCGGCCGCGGTTGAAGCTTTCTTT.

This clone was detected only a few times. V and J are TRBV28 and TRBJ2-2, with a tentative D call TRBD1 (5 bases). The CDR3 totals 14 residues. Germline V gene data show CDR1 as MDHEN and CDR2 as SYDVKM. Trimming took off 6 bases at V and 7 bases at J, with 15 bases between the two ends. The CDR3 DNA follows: TGTGCCAGCAGCAGATCAGGGTTGGGCGGGGAGCTGTTTTTT. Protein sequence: CASSRSGLGGELFF.

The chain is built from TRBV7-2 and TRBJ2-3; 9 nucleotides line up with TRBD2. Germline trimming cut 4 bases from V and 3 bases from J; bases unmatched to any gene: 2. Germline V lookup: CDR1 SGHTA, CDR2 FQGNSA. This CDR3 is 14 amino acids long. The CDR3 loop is CASSSSGVTDTQYF. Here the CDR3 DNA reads TGTGCCAGCAGCTCTAGCGGGGTAACAGATACGCAGTATTTT.

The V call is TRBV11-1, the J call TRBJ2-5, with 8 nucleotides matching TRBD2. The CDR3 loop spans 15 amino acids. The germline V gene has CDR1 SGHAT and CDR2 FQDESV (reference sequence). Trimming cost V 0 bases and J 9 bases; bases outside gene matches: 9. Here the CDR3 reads CASSLAPSGQAAQYF. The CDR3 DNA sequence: TGTGCCAGCAGCTTAGCCCCTAGCGGGCAAGCGGCCCAGTACTTC.

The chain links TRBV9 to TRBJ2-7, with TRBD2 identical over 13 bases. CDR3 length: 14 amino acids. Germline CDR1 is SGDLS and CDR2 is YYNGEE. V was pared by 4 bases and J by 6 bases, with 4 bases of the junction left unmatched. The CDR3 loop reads CASSYGLAGVEQYF. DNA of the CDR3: TGTGCCAGCAGCTACGGACTAGCGGGAGTCGAGCAGTACTTC. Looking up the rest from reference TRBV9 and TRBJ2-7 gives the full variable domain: DSGVTQTPKHLITATGQRVTLRCSPRSGDLSVYWYQQSLDQGLQFLIQYYNGEERAKGNILERFSAQQFPDLHSELNLSSLELGDSALYFCASSYGLAGVEQYFGPGTRLTVT.

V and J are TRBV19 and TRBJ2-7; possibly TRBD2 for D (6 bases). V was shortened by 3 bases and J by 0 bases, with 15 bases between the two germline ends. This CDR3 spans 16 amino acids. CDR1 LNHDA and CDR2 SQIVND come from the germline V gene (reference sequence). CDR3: CASSMGGSTFSYEQYF. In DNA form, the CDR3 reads TGTGCCAGTAGTATGGGAGGTTCCACCTTCTCCTACGAGCAGTACTTC.

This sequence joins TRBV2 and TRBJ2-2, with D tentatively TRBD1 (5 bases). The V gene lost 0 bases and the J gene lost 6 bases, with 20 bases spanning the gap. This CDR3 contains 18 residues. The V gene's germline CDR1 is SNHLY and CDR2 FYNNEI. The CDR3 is CASSEARARAGIPGELFF. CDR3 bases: TGTGCCAGCAGTGAAGCCCGAGCCCGGGCAGGGATTCCCGGGGAGCTGTTTTTT.